This T cell receptor beta chain was documented in a study of cytomegalovirus exposure and HLA in healthy donors. General study points: Researchers reported in a later analysis that a missense DCLRE1C variant was tied to TCR beta V- and J-gene trimming.

CDR3 length equals 13 residues. V lost 5 bases, J lost 2 bases, and 9 bases lay in between. Per the germline V gene, CDR1 is SGHRS and CDR2 is YFSETQ. Primers: 60 Vbeta forward and 13 Jbeta reverse. As originally analysed: Around 10 million of the 80 million or so unique TCR beta chains counted in a later analysis were shared. Generated by immunoSEQ multiplex PCR, the TCRdb table keeps only in-frame clones and is missing some. The V and J calls and the clone size are those of that table, but D and trimming were determined from the DNA. The sample table sets out tens of thousands of clones. Turning to this clone: Its target is not known.

The rearrangement uses TRBV5-1 and TRBJ2-3; the D gene is possibly TRBD2 (5 bases). The origin of this receptor is a woman in her sixties or seventies in good health and CMV-seropositive. Specimen: PBMCs. CDR3 coding DNA: TGCGCCAGCAGAGCGGTTGTCACAGATACGCAGTATTTT. It encodes CASRAVVTDTQYF.